The rows below give T cell receptor beta chains drawn from one sample of a study of PD-1 blockade in classical Hodgkin lymphoma. Assay used: immunoSEQ multiplex PCR; TCRdb lists only in-frame clones, some missing. The repertoire has about 86,000 clones, 80% to 90% of them found once; the top ten carry over 8.5%. Material: peripheral blood mononuclear cells (PBMCs), obtained before the second cycle of nivolumab. The receptors originated from a human donor with classical Hodgkin lymphoma. CDR3s include the opening cysteine and the closing phenylalanine or tryptophan. Fields, in order: J gene, D gene, V gene, clone size, CDR3 DNA, CDR3 protein. D genes are given only for firm matches. Rows may omit the clone size; those that give it use once, few, many or a size class.

J gene: TRBJ2-3; D gene: -; V gene: TRBV9; clone size: -; CDR3 DNA: TGTGCCAGCACCACCCCCGGGGACGCTAGCACAGATACGCAGTATTTT; CDR3 protein: CASTTPGDASTDTQYF
J gene: TRBJ2-5; D gene: -; V gene: TRBV7-2; clone size: once; CDR3 DNA: TGTGCCAGCAGCTTAGAGGGGCCTGGGTGGGCTGGTAGGGAGACCCAGTACTTC; CDR3 protein: CASSLEGPGWAGRETQYF
J gene: TRBJ2-2; D gene: -; V gene: TRBV19; clone size: few; CDR3 DNA: TGTGCCAGTAGAAACCAGGGACAACTCGGGGAGCTGTTTTTT; CDR3 protein: CASRNQGQLGELFF
J gene: TRBJ2-5; D gene: TRBD2; V gene: TRBV19; clone size: -; CDR3 DNA: TGTGCCAGTAGACTAGCGGGAATTGAGACCCAGTACTTC; CDR3 protein: CASRLAGIETQYF
J gene: TRBJ1-5; D gene: -; V gene: TRBV2; clone size: once; CDR3 DNA: TGTGCCAGCAGTGGCGCGGATCAGCCCCAGCATTTT; CDR3 protein: CASSGADQPQHF
J gene: TRBJ2-7; D gene: TRBD2; V gene: TRBV6-5; clone size: -; CDR3 DNA: TGTGCCAGCAGTTACGCTCCGGGACTAGCGGGAACCCAGTACTTC; CDR3 protein: CASSYAPGLAGTQYF
J gene: TRBJ2-2; D gene: -; V gene: TRBV2; clone size: -; CDR3 DNA: TGTGCCAGCAGTGGGCTGTTTCTCGGGGAGCTGTTTTTT; CDR3 protein: CASSGLFLGELFF
J gene: TRBJ2-2; D gene: -; V gene: TRBV19; clone size: -; CDR3 DNA: TGTGCCAGTAGTAGGCTCGGGGAGCTGTTTTTT; CDR3 protein: CASSRLGELFF
J gene: TRBJ2-6; D gene: -; V gene: TRBV7-2; clone size: once; CDR3 DNA: TGTGCCAGCAGCTTTCAGAGCTCTGGGGCCAACGTCCTGACTTTC; CDR3 protein: CASSFQSSGANVLTF
J gene: TRBJ2-2; D gene: -; V gene: TRBV9; clone size: -; CDR3 DNA: TGTGCCAGCAGCGTAGGATTGAGTGCCGGGGAGCTGTTTTTT; CDR3 protein: CASSVGLSAGELFF
J gene: TRBJ2-7; D gene: -; V gene: TRBV28; clone size: -; CDR3 DNA: TGTGCCAGCAGTGAATATCACGAGCAGTACTTC; CDR3 protein: CASSEYHEQYF
J gene: TRBJ2-7; D gene: -; V gene: TRBV20-1; clone size: once; CDR3 DNA: TGCAGTGCTAGAGAAGGCCGCGAGCAGTACTTC; CDR3 protein: CSAREGREQYF
J gene: TRBJ2-5; D gene: TRBD2; V gene: TRBV9; clone size: -; CDR3 DNA: TGTGCCAGCAGCACTAGCGGGGGGGCCGCAGAGACCCAGTACTTC; CDR3 protein: CASSTSGGAAETQYF
J gene: TRBJ2-5; D gene: TRBD2; V gene: TRBV19; clone size: -; CDR3 DNA: TGTGCCAGTAGCGCTCTAGCGGGAAGACAGACCCAGTACTTC; CDR3 protein: CASSALAGRQTQYF
J gene: TRBJ2-2; D gene: TRBD1; V gene: TRBV11-2; clone size: -; CDR3 DNA: TGTGCCAGCAGCCTTGGACAGGGGGCGATGGGCACCGGGGAGCTGTTTTTT; CDR3 protein: CASSLGQGAMGTGELFF
J gene: TRBJ2-5; D gene: -; V gene: TRBV6-1; clone size: -; CDR3 DNA: TGTGCCAGCAGTGTACAGGCTTTAGGGGAGACCCAGTACTTC; CDR3 protein: CASSVQALGETQYF
J gene: TRBJ1-4; D gene: TRBD1; V gene: TRBV19; clone size: -; CDR3 DNA: TGTGCCAGTAGCACCGGGACAGCGGGCCGAAGTGGTGAAAAACTGTTTTTT; CDR3 protein: CASSTGTAGRSGEKLFF
J gene: TRBJ2-6; D gene: TRBD1; V gene: TRBV7-9; clone size: -; CDR3 DNA: TGTGCCAGCAGCTATACAGGGGCTGGGGCCAACGTCCTGACTTTC; CDR3 protein: CASSYTGAGANVLTF
J gene: TRBJ2-3; D gene: TRBD2; V gene: TRBV11-1; clone size: once; CDR3 DNA: TGTGCCAGCAGCCCCAGGTGGAGCGGGAGTGAGACAGATACGCAGTATTTT; CDR3 protein: CASSPRWSGSETDTQYF